The 30 T cell receptor beta chains reported below all come from one sample, sequenced in a study of naive CD8 T cells in extremely preterm neonates. Broader study findings: Compared with older groups, preterm CDR3s were shorter, with fewer N additions and less trimming.

The assay was immunoSEQ multiplex PCR, and TCRdb's table has in-frame clones only and misses some. The sample yields about 23,000 clones, more than 70% seen once. The antigens these receptors bind are not known. Extremely preterm births at about 23-27 weeks of gestation supplied the samples. Source material: naive CD8+ T cells from cord blood. The receptors stem from a boy who was born preterm.

This chain links TRBV6-1 with TRBJ2-3; TRBD2 aligns across 12 bases. CDR3 length: 16 residues. Germline lookup yields CDR1 MNHNS and CDR2 SASEGT. V lost 2 bases and J lost 2; bases outside the gene matches: 2. The CDR3 protein is CASSELAGGPTDTQYF. CDR3 DNA sequence: TGTGCCAGCAGTGAACTAGCGGGGGGGCCCACAGATACGCAGTATTTT.

Only one count was recorded for this clone. This chain joins TRBV19 and TRBJ2-1; perhaps TRBD2 as D (5 bases). CDR1 is LNHDA, CDR2 SQIVND, per germline (reference sequence). V was clipped by 9 bases and J by 1 base, with 10 bases between them. This CDR3 comprises 13 residues. The CDR3 sequence is CARVRESYNEQFF. The CDR3 DNA sequence: TGTGCCAGGGTACGGGAATCCTACAATGAGCAGTTCTTC.

V gene TRBV7-2 combines with J gene TRBJ1-2; no reliable D call. V lost 1 base and J lost 3, with 6 bases in between. The germline V gene encodes CDR1 SGHTA and CDR2 FQGNSA. The CDR3 has 13 residues. CDR3: CASSLGTDYGYTF. In DNA, the CDR3 is TGTGCCAGCAGCTTAGGGACGGACTATGGCTACACCTTC.

This clone was observed once. The chain carries TRBV5-8 and TRBJ2-5; no clear D. This CDR3 spans 11 amino acids. Germline CDR1 reads SGHTS; CDR2 reads YDEGEE. Deletions cut 2 bases from V and 4 bases from J, with 3 bases between. The CDR3 coding sequence is TGTGCCAGCAGCTTCGGAGAGACCCAGTACTTC. Its protein is CASSFGETQYF. The full variable domain, rest sourced from reference TRBV5-8 and TRBJ2-5, is EAGVTQSPTHLIKTRGQQATLRCSPISGHTSVYWYQQALGLGLQFLLWYDEGEERNRGNFPPRFSGRQFPNYSSELNVNALELEDSALYLCASSFGETQYFGPGTRLLVL.

A few counts support this clone. V gene TRBV4-1 combines with J gene TRBJ1-1; the D gene is possibly TRBD1 (5 bases). This CDR3 has 14 residues. Trimming left V 0 bases short and J 1 base short, with 6 bases between. CDR1 is MGHRA and CDR2 is YSYEKL in the germline V gene. CDR3 region: CASSQEGGNTEAFF. The CDR3 nucleotides read TGCGCCAGCAGCCAAGAGGGGGGGAACACTGAAGCTTTCTTT.

The chain links TRBV6-4 to TRBJ1-2; TRBD1 aligns across 8 bases. V lost 9 bases and J lost 4; bases outside the gene matches: 7. This CDR3 is 13 amino acids long. CDR1 MRHNA and CDR2 SNTAGT come from the germline V gene. The CDR3 nucleotides are TGTGCCAGGCCGGGGGACAGGCCCTATGGCTACACCTTC. It yields the protein CARPGDRPYGYTF.

The rearrangement joins TRBV29-1 to TRBJ2-7; D call uncertain. This CDR3 has 11 amino acids. Germline assignment: CDR1 SQVTM and CDR2 ANQGSEA. V was cut by 7 bases and J by 0 bases, with 7 bases left in between. CDR3 protein: CSGMDSYEQYF. The CDR3 coding sequence is TGCAGCGGGATGGACTCCTACGAGCAGTACTTC.

V gene TRBV19 combines with J gene TRBJ1-1; tentative D call: TRBD1 (5 bases). Looked up from germline, CDR1 is LNHDA and CDR2 is SQIVND (reference sequence). V dropped 5 bases and J dropped 4 bases, with 11 bases sitting between them. This CDR3 has 13 residues. Written as DNA, the CDR3 is TGTGCCAGTAGTCCAGCCGGGGGCACTGAAGCTTTCTTT. This encodes CASSPAGGTEAFF.

The V and J genes are TRBV10-3 and TRBJ2-5, with 10 bases matching TRBD1. The CDR3 is 14 residues long. The junction had 5 bases not matched to a gene; V was cut back by 6 bases and J by 4 bases. From germline, CDR1 is ENHRY and CDR2 SYGVKD. The CDR3 DNA is TGTGCCATCAGACCGACAGGGGGCAGAGAGACCCAGTACTTC. Translation gives CAIRPTGGRETQYF.

The genes are TRBV5-6 and TRBJ2-2; D is unclear. Germline V lookup: CDR1 SGHDT, CDR2 YYEEEE. V lost 4 bases and J 6 bases, leaving 4 bases between the germline ends. This CDR3 region has 11 residues. CDR3 sequence (DNA): TGTGCCAGCAGCATAGCCGGGGAGCTGTTTTTT. Translated: CASSIAGELFF.

This rearrangement joins TRBV7-3 to TRBJ1-2, with TRBD1 matching 8 bases. Trimming cost V 5 bases and J 4 bases; bases outside gene matches: 9. Germline CDR1 reads SGHTA; CDR2 reads FQGTGA. This CDR3 is built from 15 residues. This CDR3 is CASSPDRESLYGYTF. CDR3 nucleotides: TGTGCCAGCAGCCCGGACAGGGAAAGTCTCTATGGCTACACCTTC.

The chain combines TRBV10-1 with TRBJ1-5; 10 bases are shared with TRBD1. The CDR3 spans 13 residues. Germline V gene lookup returns CDR1 WNHNN and CDR2 SYGVQD (reference sequence). J was trimmed by 6 bases and V by 8 bases; bases with no gene match: 4. CDR3 sequence (DNA): TGCGCCAGCTGGAGGGACAGGGGTCAGCCCCAGCATTTT. The encoded protein is CASWRDRGQPQHF.

The chain couples TRBV5-1 to TRBJ2-7; 9 bases agree with TRBD1. V lost 0 bases and J lost 3; bases outside the gene matches: 1. The germline CDR1 and CDR2 sequences are SGHRS and YFSETQ. This CDR3 has 14 residues. The CDR3 is CASSLAGQGYEQYF. CDR3 nucleotide sequence: TGCGCCAGCAGCTTGGCGGGACAGGGCTACGAGCAGTACTTC.

The chain carries TRBV7-2 and TRBJ2-3, with 10 bases lining up with TRBD2. V was clipped by 4 bases and J by 5 bases; unmatched bases: 0. CDR1 SGHTA and CDR2 FQGNSA come from the germline V gene. CDR3 length: 13 amino acids. Written as DNA, the CDR3 is TGTGCCAGCAGCTGGACTAGCGGAGATACGCAGTATTTT. This gives the protein CASSWTSGDTQYF.

The chain has TRBV27 and TRBJ2-1; perhaps TRBD2 as D (7 bases). The germline CDR1 and CDR2 sequences are MNHEY and SMNVEV (reference sequence). Trimming pared 7 bases from V and 5 bases from J, leaving 21 bases between. The CDR3 runs 16 residues. CDR3 coding DNA: TGTGCCAGCACTCTTAGGGGGGGGGCGCCACACAATGAGCAGTTCTTC. This gives the protein CASTLRGGAPHNEQFF.

V is TRBV4-1 and J is TRBJ2-7, with TRBD1 identical over 9 bases. The CDR3 is 14 residues long. CDR1 is MGHRA, CDR2 YSYEKL, per germline. Losses at the gene ends were 0 bases for V and 4 bases for J; bases not matched to a gene: 1. CDR3: CASSQEGTGYEQYF. The CDR3 nucleotides are TGCGCCAGCAGCCAAGAGGGGACAGGGTACGAGCAGTACTTC.

J is TRBJ2-1 and V is TRBV19; D is undetermined. Germline CDR1 is LNHDA and CDR2 is SQIVND (reference sequence). This CDR3 has 14 residues. Trimming removed 1 base at V and 0 bases at J, with 4 bases between. The CDR3 nucleotides are TGTGCCAGTAGTATAGCGGGCTCCTACAATGAGCAGTTCTTC. The encoded protein is CASSIAGSYNEQFF.

The chain employs TRBV5-1 and TRBJ2-1; D unclear. The CDR3 has 11 residues. V lost 3 bases and J lost 6, with 4 bases in between. Germline-derived CDR1 and CDR2 are SGHRS and YFSETQ. CDR3 in amino acids: CASSWGNEQFF. CDR3 nucleotide sequence: TGCGCCAGCAGCTGGGGCAATGAGCAGTTCTTC.

The rearrangement links TRBV6-5 to TRBJ2-7, with 7 bases aligning to TRBD1. The ends lost 0 bases at V and 4 bases at J; junction bases unmatched: 0. CDR1 and CDR2 (germline): MNHEY, SVGAGI. There are 13 residues in the CDR3. CDR3: CASSYSTGYEQYF. The DNA for the CDR3 is TGTGCCAGCAGTTACTCGACAGGGTACGAGCAGTACTTC.

This clone was observed a handful of times. This rearrangement joins TRBV27 to TRBJ1-6; the D is unclear. This CDR3 region has 13 residues. Germline V gives CDR1 MNHEY, CDR2 SMNVEV (reference sequence). Trimming shortened V by 3 bases and J by 6 bases, and 6 bases separated the two germline ends. CDR3 loop: CASSFQSNSPLHF. CDR3 bases: TGTGCCAGCAGTTTCCAGTCTAATTCACCCCTCCACTTT.

This clone was seen a handful of times. V is TRBV7-7 and J is TRBJ1-6; weak D call: TRBD1 (6 bases). From germline, CDR1 is SSHAT and CDR2 FNYEAQ (reference sequence). The germline V and J ends were trimmed by 1 base and 8 bases, with 6 bases remaining between them. The CDR3 spans 13 residues. The CDR3 region is CASSLDRDSPLHF. As DNA, the CDR3 is TGTGCCAGCAGCTTAGACAGGGATTCACCCCTCCACTTT.

The chain has TRBV5-4 and TRBJ1-4; D perhaps matches TRBD1 (6 bases). Trimming stripped 4 bases from V and 8 bases from J, with 6 bases between. CDR1 is SGHNT, CDR2 YYREEE, per germline (reference sequence). The CDR3 is 11 amino acids. CDR3 loop: CASSTGEKLFF. The CDR3 DNA reads as TGTGCCAGCAGCACAGGGGAAAAACTGTTTTTT.

The rearrangement joins TRBV14 to TRBJ2-3; 7 nucleotides agree with TRBD2. The V and J ends lost 4 bases and 2 bases, in that order; junction bases with no gene match: 3. Germline CDR1 and CDR2: SGHDN and FVKESK. The CDR3 length is 14 residues. The CDR3 nucleotides are TGTGCCAGCAGCCTTCTAGCGGACACAGATACGCAGTATTTT. It specifies CASSLLADTDTQYF.

This clone has just one count. This rearrangement joins TRBV4-1 to TRBJ1-4; no definite D call. V shed 0 bases and J shed 8 bases, with 7 bases lying between them. CDR1 is MGHRA and CDR2 is YSYEKL in the germline V gene. The CDR3 is made up of 13 amino acids. The CDR3 region is CASSQDSGEKLFF. As DNA, the CDR3 is TGCGCCAGCAGCCAAGATTCGGGGGAAAAACTGTTTTTT.

This chain joins TRBV21-1 and TRBJ1-3; the table's D gene call, TRBD1, was not cross checked with the DNA. TRBV21-1 is a pseudogene. The CDR3 has 14 amino acids. The CDR3 region is CASSKGQGGNTIYF. The CDR3 region has the DNA TGTGCCAGCAGCAAAGGACAGGGTGGAAACACCATATATTTT.

This sequence joins TRBV30 and TRBJ2-3; D perhaps matches TRBD2 (7 bases). Germline V gene data show CDR1 as GTSNPN and CDR2 as SVGIG (reference sequence). V shed 0 bases and J shed 4 bases, with 14 bases lying between them. This CDR3 region has 15 residues. CDR3 coding DNA: TGTGCCTGGAGTGTAACGGGGGGCCTCGCAGATACGCAGTATTTT. Translating it yields CAWSVTGGLADTQYF.

This clone was picked up one time. V and J are TRBV23-1 and TRBJ1-3; D uncertain. TRBV23-1 counts as an open reading frame of uncertain function. The V and J ends lost 0 bases and 0 bases respectively, with 3 bases between them. The CDR3 covers 14 residues. CDR3 bases: TGCGCCAGCAGTCAATCAAACTCTGGAAACACCATATATTTT. This codes for CASSQSNSGNTIYF.

The V and J genes are TRBV2 and TRBJ2-3, with D unresolved. The V gene's germline CDR1 is SNHLY and CDR2 FYNNEI. The CDR3 contains 11 residues. Trimming pared 6 bases from V and 5 bases from J, leaving 6 bases between. CDR3 protein: CASRKLDTQYF. The CDR3 DNA reads as TGTGCCAGCAGAAAACTAGATACGCAGTATTTT.

This chain links TRBV13 with TRBJ2-7; tentatively, D is TRBD1 (6 bases). Between the trimmed V and J ends, which lost 5 bases and 1 base, there was a span of 9 bases. Germline V gene sequence: CDR1 PRHDT, CDR2 FYEKMQ (reference sequence). The length of the CDR3 is 13 residues. The CDR3 sequence: CASSLGQSYEQYF. The CDR3 region has the DNA TGTGCCAGCAGCCTCGGACAGTCCTACGAGCAGTACTTC.

The sample holds a few counts of this clone. The chain carries TRBV10-3 and TRBJ1-1; D gene uncertain. This CDR3 spans 14 amino acids. V was pared by 0 bases and J by 1 base, with 6 bases between. Germline values: CDR1 ENHRY, CDR2 SYGVKD. CDR3 residues: CAISESIGNTEAFF. The CDR3 nucleotides read TGTGCCATCAGTGAGTCGATAGGGAACACTGAAGCTTTCTTT.